The 3 T cell receptor beta chains presented below share a single source sample, sequenced in a study of response to subunit inactivated influenza vaccine. TCRdb re-called the RT-PCR reads with MiXCR, one entry per CDR3 protein. The data contain roughly 780,000 distinct CDR3 sequences, about 18% of them singletons. The input for sequencing was PBMCs from blood, taken 5 to 6 days after vaccination. The receptors originated from a man aged 45-65 years who received an inactivated influenza vaccine.

V usage is TRBV6-5 and J usage is TRBJ1-1, with D possibly matching TRBD1 (5 bases). Germline V gives CDR1 MNHEY, CDR2 SVGAGI. CDR3 length: 14 amino acids. Trimming left V 2 bases short and J 7 bases short, with 14 bases between. CDR3 DNA sequence: TGTGCCAGCAGTTACCATCAGGGACCGAATGAAGCTTTCTTT. It encodes CASSYHQGPNEAFF.

The genes are TRBV5-1 and TRBJ2-1; perhaps TRBD2 as D (6 bases). This CDR3 region has 15 residues. V was cut by 0 bases and J by 4 bases, with 11 bases left in between. Germline CDR1 is SGHRS and CDR2 is YFSETQ. This chain's CDR3 is CASSLEPGLYNEQFF. CDR3 DNA sequence: TGCGCCAGCAGCTTGGAACCGGGACTTTACAATGAGCAGTTCTTC. The complete variable domain, with remaining parts taken from reference TRBV5-1 and TRBJ2-1, reads KAGVTQTPRYLIKTRGQQVTLSCSPISGHRSVSWYQQTPGQGLQFLFEYFSETQRNKGNFPGRFSGRQFSNSRSEMNVSTLELGDSALYLCASSLEPGLYNEQFFGPGTRLTVL.

Many counts were recorded for this clonotype. The rearrangement uses TRBV12-3 or TRBV12-4 and TRBJ2-3; 10 bases line up with TRBD2. CDR3 length: 16 residues. Germline trimming cut 5 bases from V and 4 bases from J; bases unmatched to any gene: 9. The CDR3 bases are TGTGCCAGCAGTCCCCAAGCGGGGGGGATAGCAGATACGCAGTATTTT. It encodes CASSPQAGGIADTQYF.